The source of this TCR beta chain is a study of T-cell memory formation after mild COVID-19 (dated by TCRdb to about 2021). Regarding the complete study: TCR sequence clusters from the two donors were found to be largely donor specific. The cohort comprised two young, previously healthy adult volunteers, one female and one male. In a couple of donors, T-cell clones that expanded and contracted after mild COVID-19 were tracked by sequencing TCRalpha and TCRbeta repertoires over time. Summary of the overall study and its limitations: Contracting CD4+ clones were found mainly in CM and EM memory subsets, while CD8+ clones were enriched in EMRA. Whether the second-wave clones peaking on day 37 were SARS-CoV-2 specific was not confirmed. The study included only a couple of mild cases, and larger cohorts that include severe cases with pre-infection samples were judged to be necessary. The detection of some responding clones in pre-infection memory suggests that pre-existing cross-reactive memory T cells joined the SARS-CoV-2 response. Clones that contracted from day 15 to 85 showed balanced CD4/CD8 phenotypes, whereas a second wave of clones that expanded from day 15 to 37 leaned towards CD4+.

The germline V gene (reference sequence) specifies DFQATT as CDR1 and SNEGSKA as CDR2. The cysteine opens and the phenylalanine closes a CDR3 of 12 amino acids. Only CDR3 DNA is held: 36 bases, read in frame from base 1. Ficoll-Paque density gradient centrifugation was the method used to isolate PBMCs. Regarding this clonotype: Its recognized antigen is unknown. No base quality values were provided; no much bigger clone lies one nucleotide off.

TCRdb names Illumina NovaSeq 6000 as the instrument used. TCRalpha and TCRbeta cDNA libraries were built by 5'RACE with constant-segment primers, adding sample barcodes and unique molecular identifiers. RNA was extracted from every sample with Trizol reagent. Amplification of the libraries took two PCR steps, and the second step added a second sample barcode plus Illumina TruSeq adapters. Sequencing of libraries was performed on an Illumina NovaSeq with 2 x 150 bp paired-end reads. The authors' analysis ran thus. The reads were demultiplexed and collapsed into UMI-guided consensus sequences using migec v1.2.7. Using mixcr v2.1.11, the UMI consensuses were aligned to TRA and TRB V and J templates and assembled into clonotypes. A clonotype was counted as expanded or contracted only when both edgeR and NoisET called the clonotype significant, with the noise models trained on biological replicates. For edgeR calls, the thresholds were a false discovery rate-adjusted p below 0.01 and a log2 fold-change of 1. As an exploratory analysis of dynamics, max-normalized trajectories of the 1000 most abundant clonotypes were examined with PCA combined with hierarchical clustering. Each responding clone was given a CD4 or CD8 phenotype based on the CD4+ and CD8+ repertoires, which had been sequenced separately. TCRdb reprocessed the public reads (quality trimming at Q25 with fastp, clone calling with MiXCR) and kept in-frame beta chains. All rows with the same CDR3 protein become a single entry with the most common DNA and genes. The V and J calls and clone size are TCRdb's, not the authors'. The sample table contains 150,000 to 200,000 distinct CDR3 sequences; only one count was recorded for roughly 11% of them. Approximately 3.8% of the sample comes from the top ten.

The origin of this receptor is a young man who had mild COVID-19 (a few samples of this study predate the infection). The sample titles of this study are shuffled in the database, so cell type and time point are left out; the donor was told from shared clones. This receptor chain uses TRBV20-1 and TRBJ2-7; TRBD2 might be the D gene, on 5 matching bases. Material: PBMCs or a T cell subset sorted from them (not recorded which). Here is the DNA: TGCAGCGCAGGACTGACCGACTACGAGCAGTACTTC. It codes for CSAGLTDYEQYF.